The 30 T cell receptor beta chains in this list originate from one sample, sequenced in a study of T-cell memory formation after mild COVID-19. TCRdb passed the 5' RACE reads through MiXCR, listing each CDR3 protein once. Here the sample spans some 450,000 distinct CDR3 sequences, more than 15% being singletons. Sequencing was performed on PBMCs or a T cell subset sorted from them (not recorded which). Receptor source: a man in his late teens or twenties who had mild COVID-19 (a few samples of this study predate the infection). Cell type and time point are not known.

This clonotype was seen at least ten times. The rearrangement links TRBV18 to TRBJ1-1; 8 nucleotides match TRBD1. This CDR3 spans 16 amino acids. Germline V gene lookup returns CDR1 KGHSH and CDR2 LQKENI. The V segment lost 3 bases and the J segment 1 base; nucleotides outside the gene matches: 7. The CDR3 region is CASSPKWTGKNTEAFF. In nucleotides, the CDR3 is TGTGCCAGCTCACCCAAATGGACAGGGAAGAACACTGAAGCTTTCTTT.

The chain couples TRBV7-9 to TRBJ1-1; D gene uncertain. V shed 5 bases and J shed 3 bases, with 13 bases lying between them. CDR1 and CDR2 (germline): SEHNR, FQNEAQ (reference sequence). The CDR3 is made up of 14 amino acids. The DNA of the CDR3 is TGTGCCAGCAGCAGTCGGATGGGCGACACTGAAGCTTTCTTT. As protein: CASSSRMGDTEAFF.

The chain recombines TRBV6-5 with TRBJ1-5, with 7 nucleotides matching TRBD1. V lost 5 bases to trimming and J lost 0 bases; unmatched junction nucleotides: 4. Germline CDR1 MNHEY, CDR2 SVGAGI. This CDR3 spans 15 amino acids. CDR3 bases: TGTGCCAGCAGTCCGGGACAGCATAGCAATCAGCCCCAGCATTTT. This encodes CASSPGQHSNQPQHF.

The chain is built from TRBV5-4 and TRBJ2-1; D call uncertain. CDR3 length: 11 residues. Germline-derived CDR1 and CDR2 are SGHNT and YYREEE (reference sequence). Trimming took 3 bases from V and 14 from J, leaving 12 bases between them. The CDR3 reads CASSSTGYKFF. The CDR3 region has the DNA TGTGCCAGCAGCTCGACCGGGTACAAGTTCTTC.

The rearrangement joins TRBV2 to TRBJ2-3; 8 bases line up with TRBD1. Germline V CDR1 and CDR2: SNHLY, FYNNEI. Losses at the gene ends were 5 bases for V and 5 bases for J; bases not matched to a gene: 6. This CDR3 spans 14 amino acids. The CDR3 bases are TGTGCCAGCAGTAGACAGGGGTCGGGAGATACGCAGTATTTT. This gives the protein CASSRQGSGDTQYF.

This clonotype appeared a few times. The chain links TRBV6-2 or TRBV6-3 to TRBJ2-7; no definite D call. This CDR3 region has 13 residues. Germline V lookup: CDR1 MNHEY, CDR2 SVGEGT. V dropped 6 bases and J dropped 3 bases, with 12 bases sitting between them. The CDR3 loop reads CASSSSVGYEQYV. The CDR3 DNA follows: TGTGCCAGCAGCTCCTCAGTGGGCTACGAGCAGTACGTC.

The V call is TRBV3-1, the J call TRBJ2-7; no definite D call. V lost 1 base and J lost 7, with 17 bases in between. The CDR3 runs to 15 residues. Germline-derived CDR1 and CDR2 are LGHDT and YNNKEL (reference sequence). DNA of the CDR3: TGTGCCAGCAGCCAAGGGGCAGGCCCTACGGGTGAGCAGTACTTC. Protein sequence: CASSQGAGPTGEQYF.

The table lists this clonotype with many counts. The V call is TRBV10-3, the J call TRBJ2-5; tentative D call: TRBD1 (6 bases). Germline lookup yields CDR1 ENHRY and CDR2 SYGVKD. Trimming cost V 2 bases and J 6 bases, with 16 bases left between them. The CDR3 contains 15 residues. The CDR3 region is CAISETGRRGQTQYF. For the CDR3, the DNA is TGTGCCATCAGTGAGACAGGGAGAAGAGGACAGACCCAGTACTTC.

This clonotype was counted at least ten times. The rearrangement joins TRBV5-1 to TRBJ2-3; D call uncertain. The CDR3 spans 12 residues. Trimming took off 5 bases at V and 4 bases at J, with 8 bases between the two ends. Germline CDR1 and CDR2: SGHRS and YFSETQ. The CDR3 bases are TGCGCCAGCAGGGGTGGGCCAGATACGCAGTATTTT. Amino acids: CASRGGPDTQYF.

This clonotype was seen only a few times. The chain has TRBV5-5 and TRBJ2-1; 8 bases are a match to TRBD1. The V and J ends lost 4 bases and 8 bases, in that order; junction bases with no gene match: 8. The CDR3 has 14 amino acids. Germline V CDR1 and CDR2: SGHKS, YYEKEE (reference sequence). The CDR3 region has the DNA TGTGCCAGCAGCACCCGGACAGGGCGGGATGAGCAGTTCTTC. Translated: CASSTRTGRDEQFF.

This clonotype turned up a few times. J is TRBJ2-5 and V is TRBV7-9, with 7 bases matching TRBD1. Germline V lookup: CDR1 SEHNR, CDR2 FQNEAQ (reference sequence). J lost 5 bases, V lost 3 bases, and 9 bases had no gene match. The CDR3 totals 15 residues. CDR3 amino acids: CASSFLPGGSETQYF. CDR3 DNA: TGTGCCAGCAGCTTTTTACCAGGGGGTAGCGAGACCCAGTACTTC.

The chain is built from TRBV7-2 and TRBJ2-2; 10 bases are a match to TRBD2. V lost 11 bases, J lost 6 bases, and 6 bases stayed unmatched. The CDR3 spans 13 residues. Germline V gene lookup returns CDR1 SGHTA and CDR2 FQGNSA. CDR3 amino acids: CAGLAGEAGELFF. The CDR3 coding sequence is TGTGCCGGCCTAGCGGGAGAAGCCGGGGAGCTGTTTTTT. Full variable domain (outside the CDR3, taken from reference TRBV7-2 and TRBJ2-2): GAGVSQSPSNKVTEKGKDVELRCDPISGHTALYWYRQSLGQGLEFLIYFQGNSAPDKSGLPSDRFSAERTGGSVSTLTIQRTQQEDSAVYLCAGLAGEAGELFFGEGSRLTVL.

This clonotype was observed a few times. The chain recombines TRBV7-9 with TRBJ2-7; D assignment may be TRBD1 or TRBD2 (5 bases each). The germline CDR1 and CDR2 sequences are SEHNR and FQNEAQ (reference sequence). The CDR3 sequence is 13 residues long. V lost 3 bases, J lost 4 bases, and 10 bases lay in between. The CDR3 DNA follows: TGTGCCAGCAGCTTTGGGACGGATTACGAGCAGTACGTC. Its translation is CASSFGTDYEQYV.

V gene TRBV10-3 combines with J gene TRBJ1-5, with 10 bases lining up with TRBD1. This CDR3 is built from 15 residues. The V segment lost 4 bases and the J segment 3 bases; nucleotides outside the gene matches: 3. Germline V gene data show CDR1 as ENHRY and CDR2 as SYGVKD. The CDR3 sequence is CAISGQGAFNQPQHF. The CDR3 DNA is TGTGCCATCAGTGGACAGGGGGCTTTCAATCAGCCCCAGCATTTT.

This clonotype was seen a few times. The CDR3 DNA reads TGTGCCAGCAGTTACTCGACAGCCCTGAACACTGAAGCTTTCTTT. Its translation is CASSYSTALNTEAFF. V gene TRBV6-5 combines with J gene TRBJ1-1, with a weak D call TRBD1 (5 bases). Trimming pared 0 bases from V and 0 bases from J, leaving 8 bases between. This CDR3 comprises 15 residues. Germline lookup yields CDR1 MNHEY and CDR2 SVGAGI.

This clonotype was recorded a few times. The chain carries TRBV20-1 and TRBJ1-2, with a weak D call TRBD1 (6 bases). The length of the CDR3 is 13 residues. V was pared by 2 bases and J by 6 bases, with 13 bases between. Germline CDR1 DFQATT, CDR2 SNEGSKA (reference sequence). CDR3 amino acids: CSARPGVTNGYTF. For the CDR3, the DNA is TGCAGTGCTAGACCAGGGGTGACGAATGGCTACACCTTC.

The V and J genes are TRBV30 and TRBJ2-7; D is perhaps TRBD2 (5 bases). V was trimmed by 1 base and J by 2 bases, leaving 9 bases between them. Germline values: CDR1 GTSNPN, CDR2 SVGIG (reference sequence). The CDR3 sequence is 13 residues long. CDR3 sequence: CAWSGWRTYEQYV. CDR3 bases: TGTGCCTGGAGTGGGTGGAGGACCTACGAGCAGTACGTC.

The chain's CDR3 is CASRQTGVETQYF. Here the CDR3 DNA reads TGTGCCAGCAGACAGACAGGGGTGGAGACCCAGTACTTC. J is TRBJ2-5 and V is TRBV14; 8 nucleotides agree with TRBD1. Germline CDR1 and CDR2: SGHDN and FVKESK. The CDR3 consists of 13 residues. Germline trimming cut 6 bases from V and 5 bases from J; bases unmatched to any gene: 5. The full variable domain, rest sourced from reference TRBV14 and TRBJ2-5, is EAGVTQFPSHSVIEKGQTVTLRCDPISGHDNLYWYRRVMGKEIKFLLHFVKESKQDESGMPNNRFLAERTGGTYSTLKVQPAELEDSGVYFCASRQTGVETQYFGPGTRLLVL.

V and J are TRBV29-1 and TRBJ1-4; TRBD1 agrees at 7 bases. CDR1 and CDR2 (germline): SQVTM, ANQGSEA. This CDR3 spans 14 amino acids. With V trimmed by 0 bases and J by 7 bases, 5 bases remained unmatched. CDR3 residues: CSVEDRQGSEKLFF. CDR3 coding DNA: TGCAGCGTTGAAGATCGACAGGGCAGTGAAAAACTGTTTTTT. The whole variable domain, remainder taken from reference TRBV29-1 and TRBJ1-4, is SAVISQKPSRDICQRGTSLTIQCQVDSQVTMMFWYRQQPGQSLTLIATANQGSEATYESGFVIDKFPISRPNLTFSTLTVSNMSPEDSSIYLCSVEDRQGSEKLFFGSGTQLSVL.

This clonotype was counted between two and nine times. The chain is built from TRBV30 and TRBJ2-5; TRBD2 is a possible D gene (6 bases). The CDR3 has 13 residues. Germline V gives CDR1 GTSNPN, CDR2 SVGIG (reference sequence). Deletions cut 2 bases from V and 10 bases from J, with 17 bases between. The CDR3 protein is CAWSRGPGGDQYF. DNA for the CDR3: TGTGCCTGGAGTAGGGGTCCAGGAGGGGACCAGTACTTC.

This chain joins TRBV6-1 and TRBJ2-7, with 8 bases lining up with TRBD2. Germline assignment: CDR1 MNHNS and CDR2 SASEGT. The V segment lost 4 bases and the J segment 2 bases; nucleotides outside the gene matches: 7. The CDR3 runs 15 residues. CDR3 sequence: CASSVAAGGTYEQYV. Written as DNA, the CDR3 is TGTGCCAGCAGTGTCGCTGCGGGGGGAACCTACGAGCAGTACGTC.

The V gene is TRBV18, the J gene TRBJ2-5; D is unresolved. Germline V gives CDR1 KGHSH, CDR2 LQKENI. This CDR3 comprises 15 residues. The V gene lost 3 bases and the J gene lost 1 base, with 12 bases spanning the gap. The CDR3 reads CASSPNSVTQETQYF. The CDR3 nucleotides are TGTGCCAGCTCACCTAATTCGGTTACCCAAGAGACCCAGTACTTC.

The table lists this clonotype with many counts. The CDR3 nucleotides are TGCACCGTTTCGGGCGGGATTGACAGGAATGGCTACACCTTC. Its translation is CTVSGGIDRNGYTF. The V call is TRBV20-1, the J call TRBJ1-2; tentative D call: TRBD1 (6 bases). Looked up from germline, CDR1 is DFQATT and CDR2 is SNEGSKA (reference sequence). This CDR3 has 14 residues.

This clonotype was observed at least ten times. The rearrangement uses TRBV5-1 and TRBJ2-5, with D perhaps TRBD2 (6 bases). This CDR3 is built from 14 residues. Deletions cut 3 bases from V and 2 bases from J, with 11 bases between. Germline values: CDR1 SGHRS, CDR2 YFSETQ. The CDR3 sequence: CASSSPGAQETQYF. The CDR3 DNA follows: TGCGCCAGCAGCTCTCCGGGAGCACAAGAGACCCAGTACTTC.

The J gene is TRBJ2-5, the V gene TRBV6-1; 9 bases match TRBD2. This CDR3 spans 14 amino acids. Germline V gene sequence: CDR1 MNHNS, CDR2 SASEGT. With V trimmed by 7 bases and J by 5 bases, 8 bases remained unmatched. This CDR3 reads CASTRAGGEETQYF. The CDR3 nucleotides read TGTGCCAGCACCCGAGCGGGGGGTGAGGAGACCCAGTACTTC.

Only a few counts were recorded for this clonotype. This chain links TRBV7-6 with TRBJ1-5; D is undetermined. Trimming took off 5 bases at V and 3 bases at J, with 11 bases between the two ends. The germline CDR1 and CDR2 sequences are SGHVS and FNYEAQ. The CDR3 totals 14 residues. The CDR3 reads CASSPFSANQPQHF. The CDR3 nucleotides read TGTGCCAGCAGCCCCTTTTCCGCCAATCAGCCCCAGCATTTT.

The chain combines TRBV4-1 with TRBJ2-4; D may be TRBD1 (5 bases). Germline assignment: CDR1 MGHRA and CDR2 YSYEKL. V lost 6 bases, J lost 12 bases, and 12 bases lay in between. This CDR3 contains 11 residues. CDR3 nucleotide sequence: TGCGCCAGCAGAACAGGAAGGCGTCAGTACTTC. This sequence encodes CASRTGRRQYF.

This clonotype was found a few times. This chain connects TRBV27 to TRBJ1-2, with D unclear. Looked up from germline, CDR1 is MNHEY and CDR2 is SMNVEV (reference sequence). With 3 bases removed from V and 0 bases from J, the gap between germline ends came to 11 bases. The CDR3 contains 15 residues. The chain's CDR3 is CASSFSDGANYGYTF. The CDR3 nucleotides are TGTGCCAGCAGTTTTTCGGACGGCGCTAACTATGGCTACACCTTC.

This clonotype has a handful of counts. This sequence joins TRBV4-3 and TRBJ1-1, with a weak D call TRBD1 (5 bases). The CDR3 contains 16 residues. V was pared by 1 base and J by 3 bases, with 15 bases between. CDR1 and CDR2 from the germline V gene are LGHNA and YSLEER. The CDR3 spells CASSQGGGGEHTEAFF. CDR3 nucleotide sequence: TGCGCCAGCAGCCAAGGCGGCGGGGGGGAGCACACTGAAGCTTTCTTT.

There are a few counts of this clonotype. The chain couples TRBV7-9 to TRBJ1-4, with 7 bases matching TRBD1. The trim removed 1 base at V and 9 bases at J, leaving 11 bases unmatched. Per germline, CDR1 SEHNR and CDR2 FQNEAQ (reference sequence). The CDR3 is 16 residues long. The CDR3 region is CASSLDRGGGAKKLFF. As DNA, the CDR3 is TGTGCCAGCAGCTTAGACAGGGGCGGCGGGGCGAAAAAACTGTTTTTT.